One sample yielded the 15 T cell receptor beta chains listed below, sequenced in a study of T cells after yellow fever vaccination. TCRdb fed the 5' RACE reads into MiXCR, producing one record per CDR3 protein. Altogether around 230,000 distinct CDR3 sequences are present, around 6.7% being singletons, with the ten largest covering approximately 1.1%. This material consisted of CD4+ T cells sorted from PBMCs, taken on the day of the yellow fever booster vaccination. All receptors come from a man younger than 45 who received the YFV17D yellow fever vaccine.

This clonotype was detected a few times. This chain uses TRBV10-3 with TRBJ1-2; D gene unclear. CDR1 and CDR2 (germline): ENHRY, SYGVKD. The CDR3 covers 15 residues. Trimming removed 3 bases at V and 8 bases at J, with 19 bases between. The CDR3 loop reads CAISELQSTAGGYTF. Written as DNA, the CDR3 is TGTGCCATCAGTGAATTACAGTCCACCGCAGGCGGCTACACCTTC.

The chain joins TRBV9 to TRBJ2-5; 9 bases are a match to TRBD2. CDR1 is SGDLS, CDR2 YYNGEE, per germline. There are 14 residues in the CDR3. Trimming removed 3 bases from V and 5 bases from J; junction bases left unmatched: 5. This CDR3 reads CASSAGLATETQYF. The CDR3 DNA reads TGTGCCAGCAGCGCGGGACTAGCAACTGAGACCCAGTACTTC.

The chain couples TRBV5-1 to TRBJ2-5; D is ambiguous. Trimming removed 6 bases at V and 2 bases at J, with 11 bases between. CDR3 length: 13 residues. CDR1 SGHRS and CDR2 YFSETQ come from the germline V gene. The CDR3: CASKVGIQETQYF. CDR3 nucleotide sequence: TGCGCCAGCAAGGTGGGGATTCAAGAGACCCAGTACTTC.

This clonotype was counted at least ten times. The chain recombines TRBV5-1 with TRBJ2-5; 7 nucleotides agree with TRBD1. J lost 1 base, V lost 3 bases, and 3 bases had no gene match. The germline CDR1 and CDR2 sequences are SGHRS and YFSETQ. This CDR3 contains 14 residues. CDR3 sequence (DNA): TGCGCCAGCAGCTCCGGGACAGCCCAAGAGACCCAGTACTTC. Translation: CASSSGTAQETQYF.

This clonotype came up many times. The rearrangement joins TRBV5-1 to TRBJ2-3; TRBD1 agrees at 7 bases. The J segment lost 4 bases and the V segment lost 4 bases, leaving 6 bases of the junction unmatched. The CDR3 spans 14 residues. CDR1 is SGHRS, CDR2 YFSETQ, per germline. The CDR3 protein is CASSGGQGADTQYF. For the CDR3, the DNA is TGCGCCAGCAGCGGAGGCCAGGGGGCAGATACGCAGTATTTT.

This clonotype was detected only a few times. The chain carries TRBV7-9 and TRBJ1-4; the D gene is possibly TRBD1 (5 bases). Germline-derived CDR1 and CDR2 are SEHNR and FQNEAQ (reference sequence). The length of the CDR3 is 14 residues. V shed 5 bases and J shed 6 bases, with 13 bases lying between them. CDR3 DNA: TGTGCCAGCAGCCCGGGACGGTGGGATGAAAAACTGTTTTTT. Its translation: CASSPGRWDEKLFF.

The chain recombines TRBV27 with TRBJ2-1, with D perhaps TRBD2 (5 bases). The CDR3 runs 14 residues. The germline V and J ends were trimmed by 0 bases and 9 bases, with 12 bases remaining between them. CDR1 is MNHEY, CDR2 SMNVEV, per germline (reference sequence). The CDR3 region has the DNA TGTGCCAGCAGTTTATCGTATCGGGGTGTTGAGCAGTTCTTC. Translation gives CASSLSYRGVEQFF.

This clonotype has a handful of counts. The gene calls are TRBV3-1 and TRBJ2-7; either TRBD1 or TRBD2 may supply D (5 bases each). Germline loops: CDR1 LGHDT, CDR2 YNNKEL (reference sequence). There are 14 residues in the CDR3. V was cut by 2 bases and J by 2 bases, with 10 bases left in between. The CDR3, as DNA: TGTGCCAGCAGCCAACCCGGGACCCCCTACGAGCAGTACTTC. This gives the protein CASSQPGTPYEQYF.

The chain links TRBV18 to TRBJ2-5, with D maybe TRBD1 (5 bases). The V end was cut by 3 bases, the J end by 5 bases, with 16 bases between. In germline, CDR1 is KGHSH, CDR2 LQKENI. The CDR3 has 15 amino acids. CDR3 protein: CASSPRVEKRETQYF. The CDR3 nucleotides read TGTGCCAGCTCACCCAGGGTAGAAAAACGGGAGACCCAGTACTTC.

This clonotype occurred many times. The chain employs TRBV7-8 and TRBJ2-5, with D uncertain. The V end lost 5 bases, the J end lost 5 bases, and 18 bases lay between the germline ends. Germline CDR1 and CDR2: SGHVS and FQNEAQ. The CDR3 is made up of 15 amino acids. DNA for the CDR3: TGTGCCAGCAGCCGCGAACAACTGGCGAGGGAGACCCAGTACTTC. Residues: CASSREQLARETQYF.

This rearrangement joins TRBV5-1 to TRBJ2-5; a weak D match, TRBD2 (6 bases). This CDR3 comprises 16 residues. The V end lost 4 bases, the J end lost 4 bases, and 20 bases lay between the germline ends. Germline V gene data show CDR1 as SGHRS and CDR2 as YFSETQ. Written as DNA, the CDR3 is TGCGCCAGCAGCCCGGACCCCCCGGGAGTAGGAGAGACCCAGTACTTC. Translated, it gives CASSPDPPGVGETQYF.

The CDR3 sequence: CASRVRGTFLEAFF. The DNA of the CDR3 is TGTGCCAGCAGGGTGCGGGGAACGTTCCTTGAAGCTTTCTTT. The chain joins TRBV6-1 to TRBJ1-1, with D unclear. This CDR3 is built from 14 residues. CDR1 and CDR2 from the germline V gene are MNHNS and SASEGT. With 6 bases removed from V and 7 bases from J, the gap between germline ends came to 18 bases.

The V call is TRBV15, the J call TRBJ2-1; D gene ambiguous. V dropped 4 bases and J dropped 10 bases, with 17 bases sitting between them. Germline lookup yields CDR1 LNHNV and CDR2 YYDKDF (reference sequence). CDR3 length: 14 amino acids. The CDR3 DNA reads as TGTGCCACCAGCATAACAAGGCCGGGCTCGGAGCAGTTCTTC. Amino acid sequence: CATSITRPGSEQFF. Together with reference TRBV15 and TRBJ2-1, the CDR3 gives the full variable domain: DAMVIQNPRYQVTQFGKPVTLSCSQTLNHNVMYWYQQKSSQAPKLLFHYYDKDFNNEADTPDNFQSRRPNTSFCFLDIRSPGLGDTAMYLCATSITRPGSEQFFGPGTRLTVL.

The chain employs TRBV7-2 and TRBJ2-5, with D maybe TRBD2 (5 bases). The CDR3 length is 12 residues. The germline V gene encodes CDR1 SGHTA and CDR2 FQGNSA. The V end was cut by 6 bases, the J end by 8 bases, with 13 bases between. The CDR3 coding sequence is TGTGCCAGCAGGGGAGACCATGATACCCAGTACTTC. Its translation is CASRGDHDTQYF.

The chain recombines TRBV12-3 or TRBV12-4 with TRBJ2-6; 10 nucleotides line up with TRBD1. This CDR3 spans 16 amino acids. Losses at the gene ends were 6 bases for V and 2 bases for J; bases not matched to a gene: 4. CDR3 bases: TGTGCCAGCAGACGGGACAGGGGAACTGGGGCCAACGTCCTGACTTTC. It encodes CASRRDRGTGANVLTF.